This paragraph reports one T cell receptor beta chain. As yet, its antigen is unknown. All patients picked for sequencing had shown, by flow cytometry, an expansion of CD8+CD57+ cells. Every one of the patients had aplastic anemia (severe, acquired). Template material for TCR beta VDJ and CDR3 profiling consisted of genomic DNA. TCRdb ran MiXCR on the reads and lists one entry per CDR3 protein. Of approximately 470,000 distinct CDR3 sequences in the sample, under 40% are singletons; the top ten hold about 0.8%. This sample is part of a study of CD8+CD57+ T cells in acquired aplastic anemia. Study-level background: CD4+ and CD8+ cells, once sorted, gave DNA averaging around 3.2 ug. Study observations and caveats: Both patients and controls carried the same twenty-nine CD8+ CDR3 sequences.

The V gene's germline CDR1 is SGHDN and CDR2 FVKESK. V lost 8 bases to trimming and J lost 2 bases; unmatched junction nucleotides: 3. The CDR3 runs 12 residues. The chain joins TRBV14 to TRBJ2-7; 7 bases match TRBD1. Sequenced input: sorted CD4+, CD8+, or CD8+CD57+ T cells (not recorded which) from PBMCs. The sequence was collected from a human donor with aplastic anemia. This CDR3 is CASGDSPYEQYF. The CDR3 DNA is TGTGCCAGCGGGGACAGCCCCTACGAGCAGTACTTC.